This T cell receptor (beta chain) was profiled in a study of cytomegalovirus exposure and HLA in healthy donors. The CDR3 sequence is 13 residues long. Trimming took off 6 bases at V and 0 bases at J, with 8 bases between the two ends. Germline V gene lookup returns CDR1 MNHNS and CDR2 SASEGT. This clone was observed a single time. Its target is unknown. The study ran its PCR with 60 Vbeta and 13 Jbeta primers. In the original workflow: Unique TCR beta chains totaled about 78 million in a later count, with around 10 million of them shared. Repertoires were generated with immunoSEQ multiplex PCR, while TCRdb's copy carries only in-frame clones and drops some. V and J calls and clone size are as listed in that table; D and trimming were resolved from the DNA. Altogether roughly 80,000 clones are present, roughly 84% being singletons, with the ten largest covering 2% to 3%. General study results and limits: In an earlier analysis, in some 540 donors, most V segments appeared productive either ~90% or ~30% of the time.

The sequence derives from a woman aged 45 to 65 in good health and CMV-seronegative. Material: PBMCs. The genes are TRBV6-1 and TRBJ1-1; maybe TRBD1 (6 bases). CDR3 nucleotide sequence: TGTGCCAGCAGACAGGGCCTGAACACTGAAGCTTTCTTT. Its protein product is CASRQGLNTEAFF.